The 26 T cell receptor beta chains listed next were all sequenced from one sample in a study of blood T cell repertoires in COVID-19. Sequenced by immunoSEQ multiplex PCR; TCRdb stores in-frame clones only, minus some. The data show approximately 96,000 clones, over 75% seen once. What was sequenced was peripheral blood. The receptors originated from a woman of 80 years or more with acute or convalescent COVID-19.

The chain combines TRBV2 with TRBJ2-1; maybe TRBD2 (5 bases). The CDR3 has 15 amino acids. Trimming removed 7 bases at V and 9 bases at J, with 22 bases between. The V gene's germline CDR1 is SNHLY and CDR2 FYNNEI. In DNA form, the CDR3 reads TGTGCCAGCAAGGCAGGCATCGGGGATCGGGGTGAGCAGTTCTTC. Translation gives CASKAGIGDRGEQFF.

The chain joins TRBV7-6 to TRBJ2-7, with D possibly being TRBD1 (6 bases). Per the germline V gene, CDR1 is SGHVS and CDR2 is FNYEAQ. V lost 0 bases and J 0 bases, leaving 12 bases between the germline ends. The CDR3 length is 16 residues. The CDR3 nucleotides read TGTGCCAGCAGCTTAGCGGCCAGGGGTGGCTCCTACGAGCAGTACTTC. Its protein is CASSLAARGGSYEQYF.

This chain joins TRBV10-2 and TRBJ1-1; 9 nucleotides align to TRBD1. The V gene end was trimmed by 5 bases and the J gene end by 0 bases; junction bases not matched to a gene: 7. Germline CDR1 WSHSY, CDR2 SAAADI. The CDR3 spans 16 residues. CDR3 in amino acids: CASSQGQGGMNTEAFF. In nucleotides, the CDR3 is TGCGCCAGCAGTCAGGGACAGGGAGGGATGAACACTGAAGCTTTCTTT.

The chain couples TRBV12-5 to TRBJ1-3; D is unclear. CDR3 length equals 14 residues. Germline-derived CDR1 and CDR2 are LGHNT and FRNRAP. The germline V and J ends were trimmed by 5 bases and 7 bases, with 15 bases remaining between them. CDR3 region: CASGQSGSGNTIYF. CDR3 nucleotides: TGTGCTAGTGGTCAAAGCGGTAGTGGGAACACCATATATTTT.

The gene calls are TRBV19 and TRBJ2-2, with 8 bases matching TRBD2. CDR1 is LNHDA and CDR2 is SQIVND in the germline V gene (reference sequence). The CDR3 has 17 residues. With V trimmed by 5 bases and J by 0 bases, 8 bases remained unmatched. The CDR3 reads CASSLRPAGANTGELFF. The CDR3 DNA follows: TGTGCCAGTAGTCTCCGTCCAGCGGGAGCGAACACCGGGGAGCTGTTTTTT.

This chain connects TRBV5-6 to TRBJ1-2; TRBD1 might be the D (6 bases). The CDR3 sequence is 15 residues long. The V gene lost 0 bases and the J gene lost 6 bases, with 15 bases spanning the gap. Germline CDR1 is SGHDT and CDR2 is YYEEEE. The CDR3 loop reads CASSLEDRLANGYTF. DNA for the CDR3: TGTGCCAGCAGCTTGGAAGACAGGCTTGCCAATGGCTACACCTTC.

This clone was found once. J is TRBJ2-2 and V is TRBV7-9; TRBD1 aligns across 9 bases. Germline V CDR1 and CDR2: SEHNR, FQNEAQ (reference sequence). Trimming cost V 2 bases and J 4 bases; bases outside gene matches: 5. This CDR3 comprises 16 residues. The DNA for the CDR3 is TGTGCCAGCAGCTTACCCACGGGACAGGGCACCGGGGAGCTGTTTTTT. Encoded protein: CASSLPTGQGTGELFF. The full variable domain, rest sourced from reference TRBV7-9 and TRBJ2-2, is DTGVSQNPRHKITKRGQNVTFRCDPISEHNRLYWYRQTLGQGPEFLTYFQNEAQLEKSRLLSDRFSAERPKGSFSTLEIQRTEQGDSAMYLCASSLPTGQGTGELFFGEGSRLTVL.

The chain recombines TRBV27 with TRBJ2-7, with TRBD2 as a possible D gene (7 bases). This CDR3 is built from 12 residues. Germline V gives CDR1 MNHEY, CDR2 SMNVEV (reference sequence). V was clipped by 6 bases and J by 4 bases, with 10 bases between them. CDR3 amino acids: CASRGGLYEQYF. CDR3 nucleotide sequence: TGTGCCAGCAGGGGGGGGCTATACGAGCAGTACTTC.

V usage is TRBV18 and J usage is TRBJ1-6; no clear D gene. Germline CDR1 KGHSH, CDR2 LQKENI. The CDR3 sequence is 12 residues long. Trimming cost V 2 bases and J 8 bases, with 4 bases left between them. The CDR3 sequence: CASSPEDSPLHF. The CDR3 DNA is TGTGCCAGCTCACCAGAGGATTCACCCCTCCACTTT.

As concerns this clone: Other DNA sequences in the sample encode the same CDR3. CDR3 nucleotides: TGTGCCAGCCGGGACAGGGGAAACACCGGGGAGCTGTTTTTT. It is translated as CASRDRGNTGELFF. V usage is TRBV19 and J usage is TRBJ2-2; TRBD1 matches 10 bases. Trimming removed 9 bases from V and 2 bases from J; junction bases left unmatched: 3. CDR3 length: 14 residues. Germline-derived CDR1 and CDR2 are LNHDA and SQIVND (reference sequence).

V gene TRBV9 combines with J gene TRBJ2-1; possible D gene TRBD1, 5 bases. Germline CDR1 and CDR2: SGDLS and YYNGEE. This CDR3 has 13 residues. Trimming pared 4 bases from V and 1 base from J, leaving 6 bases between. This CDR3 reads CASSQGSYNEQFF. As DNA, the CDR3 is TGTGCCAGCAGCCAGGGTTCCTACAATGAGCAGTTCTTC.

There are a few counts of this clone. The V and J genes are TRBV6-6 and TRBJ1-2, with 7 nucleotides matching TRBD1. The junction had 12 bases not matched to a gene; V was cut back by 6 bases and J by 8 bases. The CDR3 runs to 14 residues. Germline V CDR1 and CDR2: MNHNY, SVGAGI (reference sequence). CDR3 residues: CASRGNDRARGYTF. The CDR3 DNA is TGTGCCAGCAGAGGGAACGACAGGGCGAGGGGCTACACCTTC.

The CDR3: CASSTAARGGYTF. DNA of the CDR3: TGTGCCAGCAGTACCGCGGCCCGTGGTGGCTACACCTTC. This chain links TRBV6-2 or TRBV6-3 with TRBJ1-2, with D unclear. The CDR3 runs to 13 residues. The V and J ends lost 5 bases and 7 bases respectively, with 14 bases between them. Germline lookup yields CDR1 MNHEY and CDR2 SVGEGT.

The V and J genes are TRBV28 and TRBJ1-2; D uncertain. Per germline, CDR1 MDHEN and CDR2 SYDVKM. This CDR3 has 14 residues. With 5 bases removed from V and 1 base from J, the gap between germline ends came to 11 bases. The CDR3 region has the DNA TGTGCCAGCAGTAGAGAGCCGGTTAACTATGGCTACACCTTC. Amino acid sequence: CASSREPVNYGYTF.

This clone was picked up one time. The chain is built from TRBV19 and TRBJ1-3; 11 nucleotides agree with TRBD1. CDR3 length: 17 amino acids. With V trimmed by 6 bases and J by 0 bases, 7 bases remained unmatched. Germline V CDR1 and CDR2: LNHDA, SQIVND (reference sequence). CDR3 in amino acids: CASSPGQGANSGNTIYF. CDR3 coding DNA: TGTGCCAGTAGCCCAGGACAGGGGGCGAACTCTGGAAACACCATATATTTT. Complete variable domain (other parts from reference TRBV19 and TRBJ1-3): DGGITQSPKYLFRKEGQNVTLSCEQNLNHDAMYWYRQDPGQGLRLIYYSQIVNDFQKGDIAEGYSVSREKKESFPLTVTSAQKNPTAFYLCASSPGQGANSGNTIYFGEGSWLTVV.

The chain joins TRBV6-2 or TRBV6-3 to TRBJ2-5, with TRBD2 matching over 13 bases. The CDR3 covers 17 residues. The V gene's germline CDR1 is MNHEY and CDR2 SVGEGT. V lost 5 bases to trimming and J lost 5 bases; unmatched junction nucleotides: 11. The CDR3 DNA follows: TGTGCCAGCAGTCTCGGTTTAGGACTAGCGGGGGATGAGACCCAGTACTTC. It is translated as CASSLGLGLAGDETQYF.

For the CDR3, the DNA is TGTGCCAGCAGCGCTGGACAAGACTATGGCTACACCTTC. Encoded protein: CASSAGQDYGYTF. The rearrangement joins TRBV6-2 or TRBV6-3 to TRBJ1-2; weak D call: TRBD1 (5 bases). V was cut by 6 bases and J by 3 bases, with 11 bases left in between. Germline values: CDR1 MNHEY, CDR2 SVGEGT. There are 13 residues in the CDR3.

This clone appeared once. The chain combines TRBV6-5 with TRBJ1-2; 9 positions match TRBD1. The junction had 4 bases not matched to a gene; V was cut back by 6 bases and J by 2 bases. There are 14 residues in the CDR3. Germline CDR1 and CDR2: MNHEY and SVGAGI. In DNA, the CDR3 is TGTGCCAGCAGCTCCGGGACAGGGAACTATGGCTACACCTTC. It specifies CASSSGTGNYGYTF.

CDR3 sequence (DNA): TGTGCCAGCAGCGTAGGTGGCGGGGGCACTGAAGCTTTCTTT. The encoded protein is CASSVGGGGTEAFF. J is TRBJ1-1 and V is TRBV9, with D possibly TRBD1 on 5 matching bases. The CDR3 has 14 residues. V dropped 0 bases and J dropped 4 bases, with 10 bases sitting between them. In germline, CDR1 is SGDLS, CDR2 YYNGEE.

This CDR3 is CASSGAPTGKETQYF. CDR3 DNA sequence: TGTGCCAGCAGTGGGGCCCCCACAGGGAAGGAGACCCAGTACTTC. The V and J genes are TRBV28 and TRBJ2-5; TRBD1 is a possible D gene (6 bases). The CDR3 runs 15 residues. Germline values: CDR1 MDHEN, CDR2 SYDVKM. Trimming removed 5 bases from V and 5 bases from J, with 18 bases in between.

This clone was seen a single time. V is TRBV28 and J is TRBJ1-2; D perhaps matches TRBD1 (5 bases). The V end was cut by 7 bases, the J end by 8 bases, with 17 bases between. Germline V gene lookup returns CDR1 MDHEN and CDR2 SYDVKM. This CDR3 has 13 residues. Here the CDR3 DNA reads TGTGCCAGCACCCCGGGGGGAATCAGGGGCTACACCTTC. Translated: CASTPGGIRGYTF.

CDR3: CSVDGTGFSGALNEQFF. In DNA form, the CDR3 reads TGCAGCGTAGACGGGACAGGGTTTTCGGGGGCCTTGAATGAGCAGTTCTTC. The chain joins TRBV29-1 to TRBJ2-1, with TRBD1 matching 9 bases. Germline CDR1 SQVTM, CDR2 ANQGSEA. The CDR3 totals 17 residues. V lost 6 bases to trimming and J lost 7 bases; unmatched junction nucleotides: 19.

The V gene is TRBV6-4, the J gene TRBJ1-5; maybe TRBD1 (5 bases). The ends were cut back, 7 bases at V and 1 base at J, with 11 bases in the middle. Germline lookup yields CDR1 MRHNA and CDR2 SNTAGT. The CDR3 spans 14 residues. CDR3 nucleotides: TGTGCCAGCATCGCGGGGCGGAGCAATCAGCCCCAGCATTTT. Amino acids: CASIAGRSNQPQHF.

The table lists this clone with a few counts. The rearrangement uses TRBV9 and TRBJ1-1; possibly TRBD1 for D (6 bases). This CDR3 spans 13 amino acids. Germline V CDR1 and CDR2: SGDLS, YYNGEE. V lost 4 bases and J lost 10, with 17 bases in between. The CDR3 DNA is TGTGCCAGCAGCTTAGGAGGGGGGGATAGAGCTTTCTTT. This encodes CASSLGGGDRAFF.

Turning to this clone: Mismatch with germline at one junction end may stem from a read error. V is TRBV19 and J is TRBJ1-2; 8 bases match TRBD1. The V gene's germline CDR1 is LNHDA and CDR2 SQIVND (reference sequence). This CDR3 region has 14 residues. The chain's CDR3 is CASSTDSGGMVPFF. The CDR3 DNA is TGTGCCAGTAGTACGGATTCAGGGGGCATGGTGCCGTTCTTC.

CDR3 amino acids: CASSITGGNQPQHF. CDR3 coding DNA: TGTGCCAGTAGTATCACAGGGGGAAATCAGCCCCAGCATTTT. The rearrangement uses TRBV19 and TRBJ1-5, with 8 bases identical to TRBD1. The ends lost 3 bases at V and 4 bases at J; junction bases unmatched: 2. The germline V gene encodes CDR1 LNHDA and CDR2 SQIVND (reference sequence). The CDR3 has 14 amino acids.